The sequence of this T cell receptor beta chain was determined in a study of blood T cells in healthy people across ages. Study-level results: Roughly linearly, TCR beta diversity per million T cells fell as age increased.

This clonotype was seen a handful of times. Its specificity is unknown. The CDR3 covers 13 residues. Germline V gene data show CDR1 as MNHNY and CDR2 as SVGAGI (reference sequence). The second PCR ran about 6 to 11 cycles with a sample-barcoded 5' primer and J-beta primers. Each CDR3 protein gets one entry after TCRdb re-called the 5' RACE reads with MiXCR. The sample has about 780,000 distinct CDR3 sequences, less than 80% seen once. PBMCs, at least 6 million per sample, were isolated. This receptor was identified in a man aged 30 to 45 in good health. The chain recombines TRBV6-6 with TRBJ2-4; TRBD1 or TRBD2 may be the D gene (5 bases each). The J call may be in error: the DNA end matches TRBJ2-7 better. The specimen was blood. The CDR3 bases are TGTGCCAGCAGTCGGGACGGTCCCTACGAGCAGTACTTC. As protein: CASSRDGPYEQYF.